The present T cell receptor (beta chain) was sequenced within a study of cytomegalovirus exposure and HLA in healthy donors. Study details: About 179 million T cells yielded under 130 million unique TCR beta sequences in earlier analysis.

General study results and limits: Across HLA loci, a later analysis found differing TCR association rates, with DRB1 most and HLA-C fewest.

Healthy donors of bone marrow made up the group. These donors counted as nominally healthy when sampled, but unrecorded immune exposures were likely. Trimming cost V 1 base and J 1 base, with 8 bases left between them. Germline assignment: CDR1 LGHNA and CDR2 YNFKEQ. CDR3 length: 14 amino acids. Both 60 Vbeta primers and 13 Jbeta primers went into the PCR. Profiled with immunoSEQ multiplex PCR; TCRdb holds only in-frame clones, not every one. The repertoire includes around 110,000 clones, more than 70% of them detected once, and roughly 7.8% sits in the top ten. With regard to this clone: Its specificity is unknown.

This chain links TRBV4-2 with TRBJ2-7; tentative D call: TRBD1 (6 bases). The TCR sequence derives from a man aged 30 to 39 in good health and CMV-seronegative. Sequenced: PBMCs. The CDR3 reads CASSQGTESYEQYF. DNA of the CDR3: TGTGCCAGCAGCCAAGGGACAGAATCCTACGAGCAGTACTTC.